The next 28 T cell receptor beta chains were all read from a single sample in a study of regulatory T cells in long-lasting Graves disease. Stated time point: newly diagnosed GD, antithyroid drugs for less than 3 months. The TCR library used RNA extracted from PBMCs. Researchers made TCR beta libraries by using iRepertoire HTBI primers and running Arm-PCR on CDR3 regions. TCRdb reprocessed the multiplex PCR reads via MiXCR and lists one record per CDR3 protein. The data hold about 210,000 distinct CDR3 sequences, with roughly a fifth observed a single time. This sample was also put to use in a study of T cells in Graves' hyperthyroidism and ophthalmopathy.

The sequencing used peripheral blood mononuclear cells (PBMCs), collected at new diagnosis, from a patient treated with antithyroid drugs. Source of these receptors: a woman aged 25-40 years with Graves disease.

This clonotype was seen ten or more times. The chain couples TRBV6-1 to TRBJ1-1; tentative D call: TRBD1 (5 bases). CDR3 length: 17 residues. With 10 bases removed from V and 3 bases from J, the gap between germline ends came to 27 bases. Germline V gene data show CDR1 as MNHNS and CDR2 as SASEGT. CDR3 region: CATGPQGARSPYTEAFF. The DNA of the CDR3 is TGTGCCACCGGGCCTCAGGGAGCAAGGTCTCCCTACACTGAAGCTTTCTTT.

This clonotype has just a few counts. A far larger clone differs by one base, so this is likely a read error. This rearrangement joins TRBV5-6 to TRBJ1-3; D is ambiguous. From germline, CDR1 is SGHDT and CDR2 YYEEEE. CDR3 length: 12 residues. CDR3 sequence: CTSSLGGNTIYF. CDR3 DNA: TGTACCAGCAGCTTGGGCGGAAACACCATATATTTT.

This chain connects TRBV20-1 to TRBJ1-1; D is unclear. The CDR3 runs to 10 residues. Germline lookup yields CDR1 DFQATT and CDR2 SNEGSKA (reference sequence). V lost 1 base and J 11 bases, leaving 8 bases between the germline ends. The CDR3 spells CSARGTRAFF. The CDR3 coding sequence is TGCAGTGCTAGAGGGACCAGGGCTTTCTTT.

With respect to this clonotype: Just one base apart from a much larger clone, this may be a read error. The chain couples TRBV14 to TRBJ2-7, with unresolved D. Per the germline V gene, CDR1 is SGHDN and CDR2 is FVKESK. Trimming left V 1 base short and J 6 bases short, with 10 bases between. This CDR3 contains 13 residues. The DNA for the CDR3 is TGTGCCAGCAGCCAAGGGGCAGGCACCGAGCAGTACTTC. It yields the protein CASSQGAGTEQYF.

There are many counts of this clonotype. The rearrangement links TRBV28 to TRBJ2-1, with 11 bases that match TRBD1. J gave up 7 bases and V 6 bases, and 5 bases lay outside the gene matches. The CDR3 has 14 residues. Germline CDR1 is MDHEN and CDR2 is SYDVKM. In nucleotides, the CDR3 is TGTGCCAGCAGCCGCCGGGACAGGGGGAATGAGCAGTTCTTC. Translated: CASSRRDRGNEQFF.

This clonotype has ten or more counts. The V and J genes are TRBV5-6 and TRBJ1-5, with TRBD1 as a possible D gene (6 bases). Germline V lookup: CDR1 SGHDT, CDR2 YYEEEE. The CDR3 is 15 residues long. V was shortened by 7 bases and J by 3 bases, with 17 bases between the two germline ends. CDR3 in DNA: TGTGCCAGCGGACTCCGGGACAACCTCAATCAGCCCCAGCATTTT. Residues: CASGLRDNLNQPQHF.

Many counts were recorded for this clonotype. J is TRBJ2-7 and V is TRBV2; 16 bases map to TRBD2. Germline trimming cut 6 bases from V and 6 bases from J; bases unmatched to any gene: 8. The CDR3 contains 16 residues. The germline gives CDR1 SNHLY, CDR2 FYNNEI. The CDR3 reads CASRPGTSGGALEQYF. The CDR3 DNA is TGTGCCAGCAGACCCGGGACTAGCGGGGGGGCCCTCGAGCAGTACTTC.

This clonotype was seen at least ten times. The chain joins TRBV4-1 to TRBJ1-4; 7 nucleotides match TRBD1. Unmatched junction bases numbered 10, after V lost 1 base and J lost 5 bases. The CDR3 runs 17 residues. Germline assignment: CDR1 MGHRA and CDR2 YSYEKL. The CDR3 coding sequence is TGCGCCAGCAGCCAAGCAGACAGGGCTTCTTCCAATGAAAAACTGTTTTTT. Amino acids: CASSQADRASSNEKLFF.

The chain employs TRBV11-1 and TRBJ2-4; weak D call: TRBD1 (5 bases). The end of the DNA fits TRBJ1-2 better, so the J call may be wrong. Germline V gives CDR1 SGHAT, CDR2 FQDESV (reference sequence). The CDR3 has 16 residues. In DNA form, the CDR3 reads TGTGCCAGCAGCGCCCAGGGACGGACGACTGACTATGGCTACACCTTC. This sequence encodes CASSAQGRTTDYGYTF.

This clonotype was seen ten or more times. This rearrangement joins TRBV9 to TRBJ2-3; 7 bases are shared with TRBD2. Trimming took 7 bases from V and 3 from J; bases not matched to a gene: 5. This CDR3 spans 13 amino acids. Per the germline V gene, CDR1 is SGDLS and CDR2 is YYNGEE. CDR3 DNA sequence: TGTGCCAGCTCGGGGAGGGAGACAGATACGCAGTATTTT. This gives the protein CASSGRETDTQYF.

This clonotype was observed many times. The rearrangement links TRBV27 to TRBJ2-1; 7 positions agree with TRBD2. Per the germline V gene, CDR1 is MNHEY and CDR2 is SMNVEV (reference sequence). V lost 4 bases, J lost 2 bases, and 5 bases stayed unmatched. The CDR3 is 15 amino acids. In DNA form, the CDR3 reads TGTGCCAGCAGTTCTAGCGGTATCACCTACAATGAGCAGTTCTTC. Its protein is CASSSSGITYNEQFF.

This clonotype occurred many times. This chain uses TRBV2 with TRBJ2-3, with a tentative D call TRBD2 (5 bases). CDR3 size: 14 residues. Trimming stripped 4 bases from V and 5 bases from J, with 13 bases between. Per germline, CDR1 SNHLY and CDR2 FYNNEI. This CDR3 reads CASSGWEGGDTQYF. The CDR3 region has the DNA TGTGCCAGCAGTGGTTGGGAAGGAGGAGATACGCAGTATTTT.

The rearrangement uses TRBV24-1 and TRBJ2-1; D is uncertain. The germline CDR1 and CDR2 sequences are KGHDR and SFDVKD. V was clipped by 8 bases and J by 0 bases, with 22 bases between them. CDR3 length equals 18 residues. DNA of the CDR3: TGTGCCACCACCGACGATTTTAGGCGTGAATTCTCCTACAATGAGCAGTTCTTC. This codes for CATTDDFRREFSYNEQFF.

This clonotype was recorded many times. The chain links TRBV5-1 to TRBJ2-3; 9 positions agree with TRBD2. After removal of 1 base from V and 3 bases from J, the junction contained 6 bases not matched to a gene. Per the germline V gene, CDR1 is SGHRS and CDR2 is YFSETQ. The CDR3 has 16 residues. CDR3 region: CASSLKVAGVTDTQYF. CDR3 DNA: TGCGCCAGCAGCTTGAAAGTAGCGGGAGTGACAGATACGCAGTATTTT.

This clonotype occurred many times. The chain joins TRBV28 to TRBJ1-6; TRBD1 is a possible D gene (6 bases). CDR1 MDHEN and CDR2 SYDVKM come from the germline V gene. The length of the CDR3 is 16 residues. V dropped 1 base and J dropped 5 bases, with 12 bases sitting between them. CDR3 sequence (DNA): TGTGCCAGCAGTTTATTAGGACAGACCAATAATTCACCCCTCCACTTT. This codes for CASSLLGQTNNSPLHF.

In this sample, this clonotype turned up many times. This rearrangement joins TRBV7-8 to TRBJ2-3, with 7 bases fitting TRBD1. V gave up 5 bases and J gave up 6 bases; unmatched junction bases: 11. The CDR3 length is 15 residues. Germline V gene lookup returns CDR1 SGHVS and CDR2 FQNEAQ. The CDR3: CASSSTGAASDTQYF. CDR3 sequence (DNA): TGTGCCAGCAGCAGCACAGGGGCCGCCAGTGATACGCAGTATTTT.

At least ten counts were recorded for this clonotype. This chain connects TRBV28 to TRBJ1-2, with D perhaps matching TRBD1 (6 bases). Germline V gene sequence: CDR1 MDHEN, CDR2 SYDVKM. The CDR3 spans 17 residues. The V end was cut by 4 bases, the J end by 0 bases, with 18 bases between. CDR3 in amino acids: CASSSPADRTTNYGYTF. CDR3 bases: TGTGCCAGCAGTTCCCCCGCAGACAGGACCACTAACTATGGCTACACCTTC.

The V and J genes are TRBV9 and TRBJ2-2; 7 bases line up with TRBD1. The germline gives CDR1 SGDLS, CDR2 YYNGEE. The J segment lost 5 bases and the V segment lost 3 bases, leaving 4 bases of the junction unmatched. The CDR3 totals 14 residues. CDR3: CASSGQGWTGELFF. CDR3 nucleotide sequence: TGTGCCAGCAGCGGACAGGGATGGACCGGGGAGCTGTTTTTT.

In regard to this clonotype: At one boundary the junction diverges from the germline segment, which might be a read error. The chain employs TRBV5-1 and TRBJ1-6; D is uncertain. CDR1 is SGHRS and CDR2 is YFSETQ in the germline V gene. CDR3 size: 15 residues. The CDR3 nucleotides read TGTGCCAGCAGCTTTCTCGGGGAGAGGGATTCACCCCTCCACTTT. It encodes CASSFLGERDSPLHF.

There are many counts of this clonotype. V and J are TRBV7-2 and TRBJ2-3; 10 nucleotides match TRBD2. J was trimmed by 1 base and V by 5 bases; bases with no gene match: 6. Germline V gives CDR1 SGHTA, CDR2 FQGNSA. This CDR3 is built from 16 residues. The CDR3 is CASSPFSGGRTDTQYF. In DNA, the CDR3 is TGTGCCAGCAGCCCCTTTAGCGGGGGGCGCACAGATACGCAGTATTTT.

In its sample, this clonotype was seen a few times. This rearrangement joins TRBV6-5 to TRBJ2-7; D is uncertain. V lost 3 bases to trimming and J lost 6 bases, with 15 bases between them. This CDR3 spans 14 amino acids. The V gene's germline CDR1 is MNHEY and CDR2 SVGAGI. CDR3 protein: CASSYGDGTAEQYF. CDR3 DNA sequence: TGTGCCAGCAGTTATGGCGACGGTACCGCCGAGCAGTACTTC.

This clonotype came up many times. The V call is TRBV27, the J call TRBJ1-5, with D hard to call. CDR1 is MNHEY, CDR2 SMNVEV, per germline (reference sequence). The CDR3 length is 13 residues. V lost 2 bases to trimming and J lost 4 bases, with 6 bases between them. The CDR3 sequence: CASSLRQNQPQHF. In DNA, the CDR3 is TGTGCCAGCAGTTTAAGGCAGAATCAGCCCCAGCATTTT.

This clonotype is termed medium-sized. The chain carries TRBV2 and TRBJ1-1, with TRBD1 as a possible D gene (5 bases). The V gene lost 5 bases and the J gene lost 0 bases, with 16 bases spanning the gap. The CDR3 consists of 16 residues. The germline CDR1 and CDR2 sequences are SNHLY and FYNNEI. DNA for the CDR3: TGTGCCAGCAGTTTTCTCGGACATTTCGTGAACACTGAAGCTTTCTTT. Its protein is CASSFLGHFVNTEAFF. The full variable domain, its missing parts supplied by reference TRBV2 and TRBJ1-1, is EPEVTQTPSHQVTQMGQEVILRCVPISNHLYFYWYRQILGQKVEFLVSFYNNEISEKSEIFDDQFSVERPDGSNFTLKIRSTKLEDSAMYFCASSFLGHFVNTEAFFGQGTRLTVV.

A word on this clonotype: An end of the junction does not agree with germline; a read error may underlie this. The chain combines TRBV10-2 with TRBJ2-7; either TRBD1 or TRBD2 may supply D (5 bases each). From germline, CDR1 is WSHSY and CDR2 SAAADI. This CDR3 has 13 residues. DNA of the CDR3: TGCGCCAGCAGTGATGCGGTATGGGACGGGTCCCTTTTC. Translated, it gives CASSDAVWDGSLF.

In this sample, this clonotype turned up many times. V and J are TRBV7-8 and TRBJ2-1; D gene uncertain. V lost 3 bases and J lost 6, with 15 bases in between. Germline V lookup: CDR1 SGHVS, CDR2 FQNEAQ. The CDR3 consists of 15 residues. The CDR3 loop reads CASSFGFGPLNEQFF. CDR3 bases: TGTGCCAGCAGCTTCGGGTTTGGCCCCCTCAATGAGCAGTTCTTC.

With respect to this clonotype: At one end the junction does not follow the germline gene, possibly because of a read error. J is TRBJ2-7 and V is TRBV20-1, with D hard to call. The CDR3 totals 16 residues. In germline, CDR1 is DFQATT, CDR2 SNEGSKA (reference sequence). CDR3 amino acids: CSVREEQIPRSYEQYF. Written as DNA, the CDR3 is TGCAGTGTTAGAGAGGAACAGATCCCCCGTTCCTACGAGCAGTACTTC.

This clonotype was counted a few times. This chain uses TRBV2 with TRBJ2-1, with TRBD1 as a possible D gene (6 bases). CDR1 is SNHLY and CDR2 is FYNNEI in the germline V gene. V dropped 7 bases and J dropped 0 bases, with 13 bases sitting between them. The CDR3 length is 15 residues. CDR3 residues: CASTLTGSSYNEQFF. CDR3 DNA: TGTGCCAGCACGTTAACAGGGAGCTCCTACAATGAGCAGTTCTTC. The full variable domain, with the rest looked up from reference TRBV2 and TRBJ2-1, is EPEVTQTPSHQVTQMGQEVILRCVPISNHLYFYWYRQILGQKVEFLVSFYNNEISEKSEIFDDQFSVERPDGSNFTLKIRSTKLEDSAMYFCASTLTGSSYNEQFFGPGTRLTVL.

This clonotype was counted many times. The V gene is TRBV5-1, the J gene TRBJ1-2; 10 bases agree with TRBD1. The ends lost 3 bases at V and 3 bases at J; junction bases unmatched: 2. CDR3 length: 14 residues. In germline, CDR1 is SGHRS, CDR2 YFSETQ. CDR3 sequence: CASSSTGGDYGYTF. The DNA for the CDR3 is TGCGCCAGCAGCTCGACAGGGGGCGACTATGGCTACACCTTC. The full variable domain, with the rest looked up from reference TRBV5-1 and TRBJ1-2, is KAGVTQTPRYLIKTRGQQVTLSCSPISGHRSVSWYQQTPGQGLQFLFEYFSETQRNKGNFPGRFSGRQFSNSRSEMNVSTLELGDSALYLCASSSTGGDYGYTFGSGTRLTVV.